A selection of T cell receptor beta chains follows, all from one sample in a study of blood T cell repertoires in COVID-19. The table came from immunoSEQ multiplex PCR; TCRdb's copy has only in-frame clones and leaves some out. The sample gives around 88,000 clones, over 75% of which show up once; around 10% is in the top ten. The sequencing sample was made of peripheral blood. Receptor source: an elderly woman with acute or convalescent COVID-19. CDR3s include the opening cysteine and the closing phenylalanine or tryptophan. The D gene is left open where the match is weak. Not all rows give a size; the values are once, few, many and, for expanded clones, a class.

TRBJ2-1 | TRBV7-9 | TRBD1 | few | TGTGCCAGCAGCTTAACGGGCAGGGGGTACAATGAGCAGTTCTTC | CASSLTGRGYNEQFF
TRBJ1-2 | TRBV28 | TRBD1 | - | TGTGCCAGCAGGCCGACAGGGACCTATGGCTACACCTTC | CASRPTGTYGYTF
TRBJ2-3 | TRBV24-1 | TRBD1 | - | TGTGCCACCAGCCAGGGGGCCCCAAGGGTGACAGATACGCAGTATTTT | CATSQGAPRVTDTQYF
TRBJ1-1 | TRBV18 | TRBD1 | - | TGTGCCAGCTCAGAAAGACAGGGGACCACTGAAGCTTTCTTT | CASSERQGTTEAFF
TRBJ1-4 | TRBV7-9 | - | - | TGTGCCAGCAGCCCGGGTGGGAGCACTAATGAAAAACTGTTTTTT | CASSPGGSTNEKLFF
TRBJ1-2 | TRBV18 | TRBD1 | many | TGTGCCAGCTCACCACCCGAGGGGGCGCGCACCTATGGCTACACCTTC | CASSPPEGARTYGYTF
TRBJ1-4 | TRBV5-1 | - | - | TGCGCCAGCAGCTTGATCCCGACCAGGGGATCTTCTGAAAAACTGTTTTTT | CASSLIPTRGSSEKLFF
TRBJ2-3 | TRBV7-2 | - | - | TGTGCCAGCAGCCCGACAACCTTCGCGGGTACGCAGTATTTT | CASSPTTFAGTQYF
TRBJ1-1 | TRBV10-3 | - | - | TGTGCCATCAGTGAGTCCTACGGGAACACTGAAGCTTTCTTT | CAISESYGNTEAFF
TRBJ1-2 | TRBV9 | - | - | TGTGCCAGCAGCGTAACGGGTCGGGACTATGGCTACACCTTC | CASSVTGRDYGYTF
TRBJ2-4 | TRBV30 | TRBD2 | - | TGTGCCTGGAGTGTGCGGGGGACCAAAAACATTCAGTACTTC | CAWSVRGTKNIQYF
TRBJ1-4 | TRBV6-5 | TRBD1 | - | TGTGCCAGCAGCCCGGGACAGCTTAATGAAAAACTGTTTTTT | CASSPGQLNEKLFF
TRBJ2-5 | TRBV5-1 | TRBD2 | - | TGCGCCAGCAGCTACTCTCCGGGACTACAAGAGACCCAGTACTTC | CASSYSPGLQETQYF
TRBJ2-7 | TRBV7-6 | TRBD1 | - | TGTGCCAGCAGCATAGGGGGACAGGGGCGGTACGAGCAGTACTTC | CASSIGGQGRYEQYF
TRBJ2-2 | TRBV14 | TRBD2 | - | TGTGCCAGCAGCCAACGGACTAGCGGAAACACCGGGGAGCTGTTTTTT | CASSQRTSGNTGELFF
TRBJ1-6 | TRBV19 | TRBD1 | few | TGTGCCAGTAGTAGGATTGGACAGGGGAATTCACCCCTCCACTTT | CASSRIGQGNSPLHF
TRBJ1-2 | TRBV7-9 | TRBD1 | few | TGTGCCAGCAGCGGACAGGGGGTCTATGGCTACACCTTC | CASSGQGVYGYTF
TRBJ1-2 | TRBV15 | - | - | TGTGCCACCAGCAGAGATTCCAAAGCGGCAGGGGCTAACTATGGCTACACCTTC | CATSRDSKAAGANYGYTF
TRBJ1-2 | TRBV6-6 | - | - | TGTGCCACCCTAGGGGGAGTGGCCCGCAATAACTATGGCTACACCTTC | CATLGGVARNNYGYTF
TRBJ2-6 | TRBV12-2 | - | - | TGTGCAAGTCGCTTAGAGGCAGGGGCGCCGGCTGGGGCCAACGTCCTGACTTTC | CASRLEAGAPAGANVLTF
TRBJ2-1 | TRBV7-9 | - | few | TGTGCCAGCAGCCCTCTCAGAAGCTCCTACAATGAGCAGTTCTTC | CASSPLRSSYNEQFF
TRBJ1-6 | TRBV4-1 | - | once | TGCGCCAGCAGCCGTCTTCAACTAAATTCACCCCTCCACTTT | CASSRLQLNSPLHF
TRBJ2-1 | TRBV29-1 | TRBD2 | - | TGCAGCGTGCGGGGGGGGACGGATTACAATGAGCAGTTCTTC | CSVRGGTDYNEQFF
TRBJ2-1 | TRBV18 | TRBD1 | - | TGTGCCAGCTCACCGCGGGACAGGCCGAGCTCCTACAATGAGCAGTTCTTC | CASSPRDRPSSYNEQFF
TRBJ1-1 | TRBV5-1 | - | - | TGCGCCAGCAGCTTGGTTGGTGCAGGGTTGAATGAAGCTTTCTTT | CASSLVGAGLNEAFF
TRBJ1-5 | TRBV12-3/TRBV12-4 | - | few | TGTGCCAGCAGTTTGGGCGCGGGCCAGCCCCAGCATTTT | CASSLGAGQPQHF
TRBJ2-7 | TRBV5-4 | TRBD1 | - | TGTGCCAGCAGCTTGGATGGGACAGGGCGCTCCTACGAGCAGTACTTC | CASSLDGTGRSYEQYF